These 27 T cell receptor beta chains originate from one sample sequenced in a study of cytomegalovirus exposure and HLA in healthy donors. The PCR contained 60 Vbeta and 13 Jbeta primers. The data were produced by immunoSEQ multiplex PCR, yet TCRdb's version contains in-frame clones alone and is incomplete. Of about 210,000 clones detected, 70% to 90% appear once; the ten largest clones hold around 0.22%. Sequencing used PBMCs. Receptors originate from a girl aged 2-15 years in good health and CMV-seronegative.

CDR3 region: CASIASGGFNIQYF. CDR3 nucleotide sequence: TGTGCCAGCATCGCCAGTGGGGGGTTCAACATTCAGTACTTC. The chain carries TRBV21-1 and TRBJ2-4; TRBD2, the D gene given by the table, was not confirmed from the DNA. TRBV21-1 is a known pseudogene. The length of the CDR3 is 14 residues.

The genes are TRBV7-9 and TRBJ2-5; D is perhaps TRBD1 (6 bases). V gave up 5 bases and J gave up 0 bases, with 16 bases separating them. The CDR3 is made up of 16 amino acids. CDR1 and CDR2 (germline): SEHNR, FQNEAQ (reference sequence). CDR3 amino acids: CASSQLDSWYQETQYF. The CDR3 nucleotides are TGTGCCAGCAGCCAACTGGACAGTTGGTACCAAGAGACCCAGTACTTC.

The chain carries TRBV18 and TRBJ1-1; a possible D gene is TRBD1 (6 bases). Trimming left V 5 bases short and J 6 bases short, with 10 bases between. The CDR3 runs to 12 residues. The germline gives CDR1 KGHSH, CDR2 LQKENI. The CDR3 DNA sequence: TGTGCCAGCTCAGAACAGGGTGCTGAAGCTTTCTTT. This encodes CASSEQGAEAFF.

J is TRBJ2-2 and V is TRBV7-9; D remains ambiguous. The CDR3 sequence is 14 residues long. Germline V gene sequence: CDR1 SEHNR, CDR2 FQNEAQ (reference sequence). V gave up 1 base and J gave up 2 bases, with 5 bases separating them. CDR3 region: CASSLDTNTGELFF. CDR3 sequence (DNA): TGTGCCAGCAGCTTAGACACCAACACCGGGGAGCTGTTTTTT.

The chain uses TRBV5-1 and TRBJ2-3; possible D gene TRBD2, 7 bases. This CDR3 region has 15 residues. Germline loops: CDR1 SGHRS, CDR2 YFSETQ. V dropped 4 bases and J dropped 1 base, with 13 bases sitting between them. In DNA form, the CDR3 reads TGCGCCAGCAGCGTTACAGGGAGGGGCACAGATACGCAGTATTTT. It specifies CASSVTGRGTDTQYF.

This chain links TRBV19 with TRBJ2-7, with unresolved D. The CDR3 loop spans 14 amino acids. Germline loops: CDR1 LNHDA, CDR2 SQIVND (reference sequence). Trimming took off 5 bases at V and 0 bases at J, with 11 bases between the two ends. The CDR3: CASSSRRSSYEQYF. As DNA, the CDR3 is TGTGCCAGTAGTTCCCGACGGAGCTCCTACGAGCAGTACTTC. Combining the CDR3 with reference TRBV19 and TRBJ2-7 gives the whole variable domain DGGITQSPKYLFRKEGQNVTLSCEQNLNHDAMYWYRQDPGQGLRLIYYSQIVNDFQKGDIAEGYSVSREKKESFPLTVTSAQKNPTAFYLCASSSRRSSYEQYFGPGTRLTVT.

V gene TRBV11-3 combines with J gene TRBJ1-1, with 8 bases aligning to TRBD1. Trimming at V came to 1 base and at J to 0 bases, leaving 1 base not matched to a gene. This CDR3 region has 15 residues. Germline-derived CDR1 and CDR2 are SGHNT and YENEEA. CDR3 nucleotides: TGTGCCAGCAGCTTAGGACAGGGGATGAACACTGAAGCTTTCTTT. This sequence encodes CASSLGQGMNTEAFF.

The chain has TRBV18 and TRBJ2-1; 11 nucleotides agree with TRBD2. This CDR3 region has 16 residues. V shed 4 bases and J 7 bases; nucleotides not matched to a gene: 9. The germline gives CDR1 KGHSH, CDR2 LQKENI. As DNA, the CDR3 is TGTGCCAGCTCACTGCTCGAAGCTAGCGGGAGGAATGAGCAGTTCTTC. Protein product: CASSLLEASGRNEQFF. Full variable domain (outside the CDR3, taken from reference TRBV18 and TRBJ2-1): NAGVMQNPRHLVRRRGQEARLRCSPMKGHSHVYWYRQLPEEGLKFMVYLQKENIIDESGMPKERFSAEFPKEGPSILRIQQVVRGDSAAYFCASSLLEASGRNEQFFGPGTRLTVL.

This rearrangement joins TRBV5-4 to TRBJ2-7, with 9 bases lining up with TRBD1. From germline, CDR1 is SGHNT and CDR2 YYREEE (reference sequence). The CDR3 is made up of 15 amino acids. V was pared by 4 bases and J by 4 bases, with 9 bases of the junction left unmatched. The CDR3 here is CASSAGQGSGYEQYF. Written as DNA, the CDR3 is TGTGCCAGCAGCGCAGGACAGGGGTCGGGGTACGAGCAGTACTTC.

The V gene is TRBV5-1, the J gene TRBJ2-2; 7 bases are a match to TRBD2. Unmatched junction bases numbered 10, after V lost 1 base and J lost 4 bases. The CDR3 extends over 17 amino acids. Per the germline V gene, CDR1 is SGHRS and CDR2 is YFSETQ. CDR3 residues: CASSLSGEGSITGELFF. For the CDR3, the DNA is TGCGCCAGCAGCTTGTCTGGGGAGGGGAGTATCACCGGGGAGCTGTTTTTT.

The rearrangement links TRBV4-1 to TRBJ2-7; 15 nucleotides align to TRBD2. The V gene's germline CDR1 is MGHRA and CDR2 YSYEKL. Trimming removed 2 bases from V and 0 bases from J; junction bases left unmatched: 5. The CDR3 loop spans 18 amino acids. CDR3 DNA: TGCGCCAGCAGCCAACGGACTAGCGGGGGGGACGGCTCCTACGAGCAGTACTTC. It translates to CASSQRTSGGDGSYEQYF.

This clone was seen once. CDR3 in DNA: TGCGCCAGCAGCCAAGAAAGGCAGGACTGGCAGTTCTTC. Its translation: CASSQERQDWQFF. The rearrangement uses TRBV4-1 and TRBJ2-1; D may be TRBD2 (5 bases). Germline V gene lookup returns CDR1 MGHRA and CDR2 YSYEKL. The CDR3 is 13 residues long. The V and J ends lost 0 bases and 12 bases respectively, with 12 bases between them.

The chain combines TRBV6-1 with TRBJ2-3; TRBD2 matches at 8 bases. CDR3 length equals 14 residues. The V gene's germline CDR1 is MNHNS and CDR2 SASEGT. J lost 4 bases, V lost 6 bases, and 6 bases had no gene match. This CDR3 reads CASRWTGGADTQYF. For the CDR3, the DNA is TGTGCCAGCAGGTGGACGGGGGGGGCAGATACGCAGTATTTT.

This clone was recorded a few times. The genes are TRBV7-8 and TRBJ1-1; no clear D. CDR1 and CDR2 from the germline V gene are SGHVS and FQNEAQ. Trimming removed 4 bases at V and 6 bases at J, with 12 bases between. The CDR3 has 13 residues. The DNA for the CDR3 is TGTGCCAGCAGCTCCGGGGTTAAGGCTGAAGCTTTCTTT. This gives the protein CASSSGVKAEAFF.

This rearrangement joins TRBV5-1 to TRBJ2-1; 7 nucleotides line up with TRBD1. Germline assignment: CDR1 SGHRS and CDR2 YFSETQ. The CDR3 covers 14 residues. Germline trimming cut 2 bases from V and 4 bases from J; bases unmatched to any gene: 3. The CDR3 loop is CASSLGDRYNEQFF. The CDR3 DNA sequence: TGCGCCAGCAGCTTAGGGGACAGATACAATGAGCAGTTCTTC. Full variable domain (missing parts from reference TRBV5-1 and TRBJ2-1): KAGVTQTPRYLIKTRGQQVTLSCSPISGHRSVSWYQQTPGQGLQFLFEYFSETQRNKGNFPGRFSGRQFSNSRSEMNVSTLELGDSALYLCASSLGDRYNEQFFGPGTRLTVL.

V gene TRBV5-1 combines with J gene TRBJ2-6; TRBD2 agrees at 12 bases. There are 21 residues in the CDR3. J gave up 3 bases and V 1 base, and 14 bases lay outside the gene matches. Germline lookup yields CDR1 SGHRS and CDR2 YFSETQ. This CDR3 is CASSLYSPIRLAGDGANVLTF. The CDR3 DNA follows: TGCGCCAGCAGCTTGTATTCCCCAATCCGACTAGCGGGAGATGGGGCCAACGTCCTGACTTTC. The full variable domain, completed using reference TRBV5-1 and TRBJ2-6, is KAGVTQTPRYLIKTRGQQVTLSCSPISGHRSVSWYQQTPGQGLQFLFEYFSETQRNKGNFPGRFSGRQFSNSRSEMNVSTLELGDSALYLCASSLYSPIRLAGDGANVLTFGAGSRLTVL.

The chain uses TRBV5-4 and TRBJ2-7; 8 positions agree with TRBD2. Germline loops: CDR1 SGHNT, CDR2 YYREEE (reference sequence). V dropped 4 bases and J dropped 3; count of bases not matched to a gene: 9. CDR3 length: 15 residues. CDR3 coding DNA: TGTGCCAGCAGCCCGGGGGGGGGCCGGGACTACGAGCAGTACTTC. Encoded protein: CASSPGGGRDYEQYF.

This rearrangement joins TRBV6-6 to TRBJ1-4; a possible D gene is TRBD1 (5 bases). The CDR3 consists of 15 residues. Germline-derived CDR1 and CDR2 are MNHNY and SVGAGI (reference sequence). Trimming pared 6 bases from V and 3 bases from J, leaving 14 bases between. The CDR3 nucleotides are TGTGCCAGCAGAGATGCCAGGGTCCCTAATGAAAAACTGTTTTTT. It is translated as CASRDARVPNEKLFF.

This chain links TRBV7-2 with TRBJ2-7, with D maybe TRBD2 (5 bases). This CDR3 spans 15 amino acids. Germline V gene lookup returns CDR1 SGHTA and CDR2 FQGNSA. Trimming left V 4 bases short and J 2 bases short, with 15 bases between. This CDR3 is CASSSTTKRPYEQYF. In DNA form, the CDR3 reads TGTGCCAGCAGCTCGACTACCAAGCGACCCTACGAGCAGTACTTC.

V and J are TRBV29-1 and TRBJ1-2; D is possibly TRBD1 (6 bases). This CDR3 is built from 15 residues. Trimming pared 5 bases from V and 3 bases from J, leaving 19 bases between. Germline CDR1 SQVTM, CDR2 ANQGSEA. This chain's CDR3 is CSVPLDRSGYYGYTF. CDR3 bases: TGCAGCGTTCCCCTTGACAGGTCCGGGTACTATGGCTACACCTTC. Drawing the rest from reference TRBV29-1 and TRBJ1-2, the complete variable domain is SAVISQKPSRDICQRGTSLTIQCQVDSQVTMMFWYRQQPGQSLTLIATANQGSEATYESGFVIDKFPISRPNLTFSTLTVSNMSPEDSSIYLCSVPLDRSGYYGYTFGSGTRLTVV.

This chain connects TRBV7-9 to TRBJ1-4, with D maybe TRBD1 (5 bases). The V gene lost 5 bases and the J gene lost 7 bases, with 14 bases spanning the gap. This CDR3 is built from 14 residues. Germline-derived CDR1 and CDR2 are SEHNR and FQNEAQ (reference sequence). For the CDR3, the DNA is TGTGCCAGCAGCCCTCGCGGACACCCTGAAAAACTGTTTTTT. It translates to CASSPRGHPEKLFF.

The J gene is TRBJ2-2, the V gene TRBV6-1; perhaps TRBD1 as D (5 bases). The CDR3 is 16 amino acids. V shed 3 bases and J shed 3 bases, with 14 bases lying between them. Germline values: CDR1 MNHNS, CDR2 SASEGT. This CDR3 is CASSEVGRYDTGELFF. The CDR3 bases are TGTGCCAGCAGTGAGGTGGGGCGGTACGACACCGGGGAGCTGTTTTTT.

This chain joins TRBV10-1 and TRBJ2-3; 7 bases map to TRBD2. The CDR3 consists of 14 residues. The V and J ends lost 0 bases and 7 bases, in that order; junction bases with no gene match: 4. CDR1 is WNHNN and CDR2 is SYGVQD in the germline V gene (reference sequence). DNA of the CDR3: TGCGCCAGCAGTGAGTCCCTAGCGGTATATACGCAGTATTTT. This translates into CASSESLAVYTQYF.

The rearrangement joins TRBV6-5 to TRBJ1-1; 9 bases agree with TRBD1. The germline V gene has CDR1 MNHEY and CDR2 SVGAGI. The CDR3 length is 15 residues. V lost 6 bases to trimming and J lost 5 bases; unmatched junction nucleotides: 10. In nucleotides, the CDR3 is TGTGCCAGCAGGACCCCGACAGGGGGGGGGACTGAAGCTTTCTTT. Protein product: CASRTPTGGGTEAFF.

The chain carries TRBV6-5 and TRBJ1-6; D remains ambiguous. Germline V gives CDR1 MNHEY, CDR2 SVGAGI. V was trimmed by 0 bases and J by 5 bases, leaving 8 bases between them. CDR3 length: 15 residues. The CDR3 DNA is TGTGCCAGCAGTTACTCGAGACACGATAATTCACCCCTCCACTTT. Translating it yields CASSYSRHDNSPLHF.

The chain links TRBV25-1 to TRBJ2-7; no definite D call. Germline lookup yields CDR1 MGHDK and CDR2 SYGVNS. Between the trimmed V and J ends, which lost 4 bases and 2 bases, there was a span of 12 bases. CDR3 length equals 14 residues. CDR3 in amino acids: CASSGAGLPYEQYF. DNA for the CDR3: TGTGCCAGCAGTGGGGCAGGTCTCCCCTACGAGCAGTACTTC.

This clone appeared once. The rearrangement uses TRBV10-3 and TRBJ2-5; D gene ambiguous. Trimming stripped 6 bases from V and 1 base from J, with 6 bases between. The CDR3 consists of 12 residues. Germline V gene lookup returns CDR1 ENHRY and CDR2 SYGVKD. CDR3 coding DNA: TGTGCCATCAGCCTACCCCAAGAGACCCAGTACTTC. The encoded protein is CAISLPQETQYF.